This is a list of T cell receptor beta chains from one sample in a study of blood T cell repertoires in COVID-19. Sequencing was performed with immunoSEQ multiplex PCR; in TCRdb, only in-frame clones are kept and a portion is missing. The sample has 250,000 or so clones; around 90% are singletons. The sequenced material came from PBMCs or T cells enriched from blood (not recorded which). The source of these receptors is a woman aged 25 to 39 with acute COVID-19. Each CDR3 is given with its conserved first and last residue. The D gene is left open where the match is weak. The listing skips clone size in some rows; elsewhere it reads once, few, many or a size class.

d_call	clone_size	v_call	j_call	cdr3_aa	cdr3_nt
NA	NA	TRBV27	TRBJ2-6	CASGTRANVLTF	TGTGCCTCAGGTACCCGGGCCAACGTCCTGACTTTC
TRBD1	NA	TRBV6-2/TRBV6-3	TRBJ1-5	CASSSGQGGWNQPQHF	TGTGCCAGCAGCTCGGGACAGGGGGGATGGAATCAGCCCCAGCATTTT
NA	once	TRBV7-3	TRBJ1-1	CASSPQQGTLTEAFF	TGTGCCAGCAGCCCCCAGCAGGGCACCCTCACTGAAGCTTTCTTT
NA	NA	TRBV25-1	TRBJ1-1	CASIRAEEAFF	TGTGCCAGCATCCGTGCGGAGGAAGCTTTCTTT
TRBD1	NA	TRBV5-1	TRBJ2-2	CASSLAHRGWAGELFF	TGCGCCAGCAGCTTGGCCCACAGGGGATGGGCCGGGGAGCTGTTTTTT
NA	NA	TRBV29-1	TRBJ1-2	CSVETGGWYGYTF	TGCAGCGTTGAAACGGGGGGCTGGTATGGCTACACCTTC
NA	NA	TRBV15	TRBJ2-1	CATSLVAGARYLSSYNEQFF	TGTGCCACCAGCCTCGTAGCAGGGGCGCGGTACCTCAGCTCCTACAATGAGCAGTTCTTC
NA	NA	TRBV27	TRBJ1-1	CASSFQGPNTEAFF	TGTGCCAGCAGTTTCCAGGGTCCGAACACTGAAGCTTTCTTT
NA	NA	TRBV9	TRBJ1-1	CASSLGGATEAFF	TGTGCCAGCAGCCTCGGGGGGGCCACTGAAGCTTTCTTT
NA	once	TRBV28	TRBJ1-1	CATQRDNILTEAFF	TGTGCCACCCAAAGAGACAATATTCTCACTGAAGCTTTCTTT
TRBD1	NA	TRBV6-5	TRBJ1-2	CASSPQGDGYTF	TGTGCCAGCAGCCCACAGGGGGATGGCTACACCTTC
NA	NA	TRBV18	TRBJ1-5	CASSPVQDNQPQHF	TGTGCCAGCTCACCAGTCCAGGACAATCAGCCCCAGCATTTT
TRBD2	NA	TRBV7-3	TRBJ2-1	CASSLSGGYGNNEQFF	TGTGCCAGCAGCCTTAGCGGGGGGTATGGGAACAATGAGCAGTTCTTC
NA	NA	TRBV20-1	TRBJ1-2	CSASLLYGYTF	TGCAGTGCCTCTTTACTCTATGGCTACACCTTC
NA	NA	TRBV11-1	TRBJ2-6	CASSLELAAGANVLTF	TGTGCCAGCAGCTTAGAACTAGCAGCAGGGGCCAACGTCCTGACTTTC
TRBD2	NA	TRBV7-3	TRBJ2-2	CASSSSGSSNTGELFF	TGTGCCAGCAGCTCTAGCGGGAGTTCGAACACCGGGGAGCTGTTTTTT
TRBD2	few	TRBV10-2	TRBJ2-1	CASRDPELAGVNWEQFF	TGCGCCAGCAGGGATCCGGAACTAGCGGGAGTAAACTGGGAGCAGTTCTTC
NA	once	TRBV7-2	TRBJ2-1	CARRTINEQFF	TGTGCCCGCCGGACTATCAATGAGCAGTTCTTC
NA	NA	TRBV28	TRBJ2-7	CASSLPGINYEQYF	TGTGCCAGCAGTTTACCAGGGATAAACTACGAGCAGTACTTC
NA	NA	TRBV14	TRBJ2-3	CASSQGSVTDTQYF	TGTGCCAGCAGCCAAGGTTCCGTCACAGATACGCAGTATTTT
TRBD1	NA	TRBV24-1	TRBJ2-7	CATSDPGQGSYEQYF	TGTGCCACCAGTGACCCCGGACAGGGGTCCTACGAGCAGTACTTC
NA	NA	TRBV11-2	TRBJ2-2	CASSLPSGTGELFF	TGTGCCAGCAGCTTACCCTCGGGAACCGGGGAGCTGTTTTTT
TRBD2	NA	TRBV6-1	TRBJ2-7	CASSEQPGLAGYEQYF	TGTGCCAGCAGTGAACAGCCGGGACTAGCGGGATACGAGCAGTACTTC
NA	NA	TRBV18	TRBJ2-2	CASSPPGEEDTGELFF	TGTGCCAGCTCACCACCGGGGGAGGAGGACACCGGGGAGCTGTTTTTT
NA	NA	TRBV12-2	TRBJ1-6	CASVGRGVAYNSPLHF	TGTGCAAGTGTGGGGAGGGGTGTAGCCTATAATTCACCCCTCCACTTT
NA	NA	TRBV5-8	TRBJ2-5	CASSHGTPVMTQYF	TGTGCCAGCAGCCATGGGACACCGGTGATGACCCAGTACTTC
TRBD1	NA	TRBV5-1	TRBJ2-7	CASSPGQDYEQYF	TGCGCCAGCAGCCCCGGACAGGACTACGAGCAGTACTTC
TRBD2	NA	TRBV30	TRBJ2-7	CASWTSGSYEQYF	TGTGCCTCGTGGACTAGCGGGAGCTACGAGCAGTACTTC
TRBD1	NA	TRBV2	TRBJ1-5	CASREGTGNQPQHF	TGTGCCAGCAGAGAGGGGACAGGGAATCAGCCCCAGCATTTT
NA	NA	TRBV4-2	TRBJ2-1	CASSQEAALLSSYNEQFF	TGTGCCAGCAGCCAAGAAGCCGCATTATTGAGCTCCTACAATGAGCAGTTCTTC
TRBD1	NA	TRBV11-2	TRBJ2-1	CASSLVGTGALVQFF	TGTGCCAGCAGCTTAGTCGGGACAGGGGCCTTAGTGCAGTTCTTC
TRBD2	once	TRBV20-1	TRBJ2-3	CSASPGLAGAGDTQYF	TGCAGTGCTAGTCCGGGACTAGCGGGAGCTGGAGATACGCAGTATTTT
NA	NA	TRBV9	TRBJ1-1	CASSPQYTEAFF	TGTGCCAGCAGCCCCCAATACACTGAAGCTTTCTTT
NA	NA	TRBV5-1	TRBJ1-1	CASSSGVVGTEAFF	TGCGCCAGCAGCTCCGGGGTAGTGGGCACTGAAGCTTTCTTT
TRBD1	once	TRBV24-1	TRBJ1-2	CATSDPETGGAYGYTF	TGTGCCACCAGTGATCCTGAGACAGGGGGTGCCTATGGCTACACCTTC
TRBD2	NA	TRBV3-1/TRBV3-2	TRBJ2-1	CASSQDKREGPEFF	TGTGCCAGCAGCCAAGATAAGCGGGAGGGCCCAGAGTTCTTC
TRBD2	NA	TRBV4-2	TRBJ2-1	CASSPPAGGDNEQFF	TGTGCCAGCAGCCCCCCAGCGGGAGGCGACAATGAGCAGTTCTTC
NA	once	TRBV10-2	TRBJ2-7	CASTPSSYEQYF	TGCGCCAGTACTCCGAGCTCCTACGAGCAGTACTTC
NA	NA	TRBV30	TRBJ2-2	CAWSVLALNTGELFF	TGTGCCTGGAGTGTACTAGCACTGAACACCGGGGAGCTGTTTTTT
TRBD1	NA	TRBV6-5	TRBJ1-6	CASSYTTGDDSPLHF	TGTGCCAGCAGTTACACGACAGGGGATGATTCACCCCTCCACTTT
TRBD1	NA	TRBV19	TRBJ1-1	CASTFVTGTGNTEAFF	TGTGCCAGTACCTTCGTCACCGGGACAGGGAATACTGAAGCTTTCTTT
TRBD1	NA	TRBV27	TRBJ2-5	CASSFLGTGKETQYF	TGTGCCAGCAGTTTCTTAGGGACAGGGAAAGAGACCCAGTACTTC
TRBD2	NA	TRBV24-1	TRBJ2-4	CATAAGGSDKNIQYF	TGTGCCACCGCGGCGGGGGGATCGGACAAAAACATTCAGTACTTC
NA	NA	TRBV13	TRBJ2-7	CASSLQGTYEQYF	TGTGCCAGCAGCTTACAGGGAACCTACGAGCAGTACTTC
NA	NA	TRBV7-2	TRBJ1-4	CASSSGGINSEKLFF	TGTGCCAGCAGCTCGGGTGGTATAAATAGTGAAAAACTGTTTTTT
NA	NA	TRBV5-1	TRBJ2-7	CASSRQGQKEYEQYF	TGCGCCAGCAGCCGCCAGGGACAAAAGGAGTACGAGCAGTACTTC
TRBD2	NA	TRBV27	TRBJ2-7	CASNPMGGLYEQYF	TGTGCCAGCAACCCAATGGGAGGGCTCTACGAGCAGTACTTC
TRBD2	NA	TRBV7-6	TRBJ2-7	CASSTLGGSSYEQYF	TGTGCCAGCAGCACCTTGGGCGGGAGCTCCTACGAGCAGTACTTC
TRBD2	NA	TRBV30	TRBJ2-1	CAWSWGGRAGEQFF	TGTGCCTGGAGTTGGGGCGGGAGGGCCGGTGAGCAGTTCTTC
TRBD2	NA	TRBV28	TRBJ2-7	CASSKTGTSGTSYEQYF	TGTGCCAGCAGCAAAACCGGGACTAGCGGGACCTCCTACGAGCAGTACTTC